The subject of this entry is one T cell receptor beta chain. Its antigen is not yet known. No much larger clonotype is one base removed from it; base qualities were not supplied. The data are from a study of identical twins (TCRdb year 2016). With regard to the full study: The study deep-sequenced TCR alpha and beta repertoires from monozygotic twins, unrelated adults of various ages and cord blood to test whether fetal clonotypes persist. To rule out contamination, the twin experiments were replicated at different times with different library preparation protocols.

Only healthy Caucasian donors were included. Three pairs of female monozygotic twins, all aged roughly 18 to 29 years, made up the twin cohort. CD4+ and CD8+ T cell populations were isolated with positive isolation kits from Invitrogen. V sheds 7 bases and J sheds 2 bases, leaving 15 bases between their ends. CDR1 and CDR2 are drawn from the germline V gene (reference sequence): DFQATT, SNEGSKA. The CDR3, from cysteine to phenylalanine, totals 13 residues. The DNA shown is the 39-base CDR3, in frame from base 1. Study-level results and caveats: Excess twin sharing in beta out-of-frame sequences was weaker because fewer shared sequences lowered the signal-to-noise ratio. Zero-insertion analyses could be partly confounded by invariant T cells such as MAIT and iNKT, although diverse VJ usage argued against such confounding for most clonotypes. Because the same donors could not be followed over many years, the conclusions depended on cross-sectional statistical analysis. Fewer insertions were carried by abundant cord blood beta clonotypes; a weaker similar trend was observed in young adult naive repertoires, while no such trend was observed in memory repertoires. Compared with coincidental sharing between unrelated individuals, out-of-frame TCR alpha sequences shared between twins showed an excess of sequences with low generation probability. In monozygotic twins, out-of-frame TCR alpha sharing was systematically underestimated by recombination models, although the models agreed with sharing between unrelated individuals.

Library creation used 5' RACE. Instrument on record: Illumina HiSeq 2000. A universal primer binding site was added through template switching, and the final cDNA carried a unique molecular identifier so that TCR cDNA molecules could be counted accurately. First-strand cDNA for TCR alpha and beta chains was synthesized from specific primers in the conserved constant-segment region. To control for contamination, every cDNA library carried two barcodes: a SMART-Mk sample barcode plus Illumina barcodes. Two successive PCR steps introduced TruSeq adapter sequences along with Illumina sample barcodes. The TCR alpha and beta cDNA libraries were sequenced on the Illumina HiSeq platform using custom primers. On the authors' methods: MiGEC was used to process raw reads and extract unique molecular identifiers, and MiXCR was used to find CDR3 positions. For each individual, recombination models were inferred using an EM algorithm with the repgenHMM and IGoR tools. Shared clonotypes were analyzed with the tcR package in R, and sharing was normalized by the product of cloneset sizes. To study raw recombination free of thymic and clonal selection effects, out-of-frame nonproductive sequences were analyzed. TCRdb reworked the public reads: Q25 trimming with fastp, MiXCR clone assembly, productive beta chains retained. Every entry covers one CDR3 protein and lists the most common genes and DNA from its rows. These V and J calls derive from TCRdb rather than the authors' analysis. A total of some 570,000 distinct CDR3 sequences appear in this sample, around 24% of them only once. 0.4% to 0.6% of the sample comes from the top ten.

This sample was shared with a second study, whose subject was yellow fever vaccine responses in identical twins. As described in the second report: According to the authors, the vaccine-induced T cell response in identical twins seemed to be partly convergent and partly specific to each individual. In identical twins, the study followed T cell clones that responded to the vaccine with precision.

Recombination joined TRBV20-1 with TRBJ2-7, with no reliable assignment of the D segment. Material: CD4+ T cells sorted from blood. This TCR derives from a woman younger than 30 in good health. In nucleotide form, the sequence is TGCAGTGTCGGAATACCAACCCCCTACGAGCAGTACTTC. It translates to CSVGIPTPYEQYF.